The sequence of this T cell receptor beta chain was determined in a study of T cell clones after liver transplantation. Across the study: Without induction therapy, subjects received standard immunosuppression until 12-24 months post-transplant. Notes on the study in general: Low donor cell numbers restricted donor-reactive repertoire measurement in two subjects.

Of note for this clone: Its antigen is as yet unknown.

The V gene lost 5 bases and the J gene lost 7 bases, with 12 bases spanning the gap. CDR1 SGHNT and CDR2 YENEEA come from the germline V gene. The CDR3 has 13 amino acids. The repertoire was sequenced with immunoSEQ multiplex PCR; TCRdb's copy has only in-frame clones and lacks some. This sample carries more than 95,000 clones, 90% of them seen once, and the ten largest clones take around 0.8%. The clonotype originates from a human patient who received a liver transplant. Part of the T cells may come from the graft donor. The gene calls are TRBV11-3 and TRBJ1-5; D perhaps matches TRBD1 (5 bases). The starting material was CD4+ T cells from blood, obtained 12 months after liver transplant. The CDR3 region is CASSPRAKQPQHF. CDR3 nucleotide sequence: TGTGCCAGCAGCCCCAGGGCAAAGCAGCCCCAGCATTTT.